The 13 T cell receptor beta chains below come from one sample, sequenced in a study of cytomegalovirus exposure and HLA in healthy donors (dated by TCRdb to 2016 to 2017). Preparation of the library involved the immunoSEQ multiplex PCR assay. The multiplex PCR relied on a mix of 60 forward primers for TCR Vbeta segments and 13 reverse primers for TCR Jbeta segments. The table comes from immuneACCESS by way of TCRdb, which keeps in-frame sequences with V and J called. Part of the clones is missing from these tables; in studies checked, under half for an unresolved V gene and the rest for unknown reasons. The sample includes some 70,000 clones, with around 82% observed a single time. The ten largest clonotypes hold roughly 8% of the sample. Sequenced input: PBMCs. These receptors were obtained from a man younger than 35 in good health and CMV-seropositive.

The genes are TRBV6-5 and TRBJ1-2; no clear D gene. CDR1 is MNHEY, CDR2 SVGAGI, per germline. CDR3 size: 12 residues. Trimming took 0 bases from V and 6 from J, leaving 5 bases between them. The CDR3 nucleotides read TGTGCCAGCAGTTACTCTACAGATGGCTACACCTTC. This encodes CASSYSTDGYTF.

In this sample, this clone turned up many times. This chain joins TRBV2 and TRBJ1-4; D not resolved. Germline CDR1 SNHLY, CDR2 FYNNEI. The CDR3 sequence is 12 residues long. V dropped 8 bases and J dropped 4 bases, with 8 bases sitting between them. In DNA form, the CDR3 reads TGTGCCAGCGGTGGACTTAATGAAAAACTGTTTTTT. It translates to CASGGLNEKLFF.

The CDR3 loop reads CSVETDFYGYTF. CDR3 nucleotides: TGCAGCGTTGAGACAGATTTCTATGGCTACACCTTC. The rearrangement uses TRBV29-1 and TRBJ1-2; possible D gene TRBD1, 5 bases. The CDR3 is 12 residues long. Trimming shortened V by 3 bases and J by 4 bases, and 9 bases separated the two germline ends. CDR1 is SQVTM, CDR2 ANQGSEA, per germline.

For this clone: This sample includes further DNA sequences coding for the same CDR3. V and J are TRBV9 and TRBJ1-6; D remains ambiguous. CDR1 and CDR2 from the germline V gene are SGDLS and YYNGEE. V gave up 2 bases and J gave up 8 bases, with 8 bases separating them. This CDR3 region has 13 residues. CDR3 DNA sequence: TGTGCCAGCAGCGTGCGATTGGATTCACCCCTCCACTTT. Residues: CASSVRLDSPLHF.

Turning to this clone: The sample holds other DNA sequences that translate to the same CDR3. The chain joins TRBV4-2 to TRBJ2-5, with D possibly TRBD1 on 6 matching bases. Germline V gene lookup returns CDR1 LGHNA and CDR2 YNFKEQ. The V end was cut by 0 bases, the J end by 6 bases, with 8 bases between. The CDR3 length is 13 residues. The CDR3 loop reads CASSQDRGQTQYF. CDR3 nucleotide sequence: TGTGCCAGCAGCCAAGACAGGGGACAGACCCAGTACTTC.

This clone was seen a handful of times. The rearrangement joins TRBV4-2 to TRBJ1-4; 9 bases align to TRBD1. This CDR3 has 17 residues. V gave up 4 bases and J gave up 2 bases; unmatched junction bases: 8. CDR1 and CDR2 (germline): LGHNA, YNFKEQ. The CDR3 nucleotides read TGTGCCAGCAGCCCTAGCCCCGGACAGGGGACTAATGAAAAACTGTTTTTT. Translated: CASSPSPGQGTNEKLFF.

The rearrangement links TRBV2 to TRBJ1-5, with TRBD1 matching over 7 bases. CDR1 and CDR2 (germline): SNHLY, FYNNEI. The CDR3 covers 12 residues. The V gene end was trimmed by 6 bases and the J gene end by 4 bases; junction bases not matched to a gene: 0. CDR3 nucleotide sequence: TGTGCCAGCAGGGACAGGAATCAGCCCCAGCATTTT. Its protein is CASRDRNQPQHF.

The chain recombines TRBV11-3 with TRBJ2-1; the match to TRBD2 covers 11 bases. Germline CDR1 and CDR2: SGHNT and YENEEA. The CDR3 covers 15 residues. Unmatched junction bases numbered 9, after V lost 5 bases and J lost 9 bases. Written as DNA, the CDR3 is TGTGCCAGCAGCGCCATAGCGGGGGGGCATGCTGAGCAGTTCTTC. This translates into CASSAIAGGHAEQFF. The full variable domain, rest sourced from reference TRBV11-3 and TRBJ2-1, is EAGVVQSPRYKIIEKKQPVAFWCNPISGHNTLYWYLQNLGQGPELLIRYENEEAVDDSQLPKDRFSAERLKGVDSTLKIQPAELGDSAVYLCASSAIAGGHAEQFFGPGTRLTVL.

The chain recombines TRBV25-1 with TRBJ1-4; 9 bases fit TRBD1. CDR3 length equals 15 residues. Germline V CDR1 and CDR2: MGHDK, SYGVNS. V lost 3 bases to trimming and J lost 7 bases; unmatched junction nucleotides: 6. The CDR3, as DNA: TGTGCCAGCAGTGACCCGGGACAGGGAAGTGAAAAACTGTTTTTT. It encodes CASSDPGQGSEKLFF.

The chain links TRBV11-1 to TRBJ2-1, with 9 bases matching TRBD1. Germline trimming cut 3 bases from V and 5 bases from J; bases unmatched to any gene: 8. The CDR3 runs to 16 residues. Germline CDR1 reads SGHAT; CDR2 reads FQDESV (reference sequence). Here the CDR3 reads CASSFLPGQGHNEQFF. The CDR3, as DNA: TGTGCCAGCAGCTTCCTACCGGGACAGGGCCACAATGAGCAGTTCTTC.

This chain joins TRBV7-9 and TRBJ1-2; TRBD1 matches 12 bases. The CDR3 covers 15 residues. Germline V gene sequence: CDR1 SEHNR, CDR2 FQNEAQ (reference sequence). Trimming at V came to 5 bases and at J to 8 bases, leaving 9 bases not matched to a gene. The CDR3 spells CASSPTGQGARGYTF. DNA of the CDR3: TGTGCCAGCAGCCCGACGGGACAGGGGGCGAGAGGCTACACCTTC. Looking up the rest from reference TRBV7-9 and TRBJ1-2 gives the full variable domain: DTGVSQNPRHKITKRGQNVTFRCDPISEHNRLYWYRQTLGQGPEFLTYFQNEAQLEKSRLLSDRFSAERPKGSFSTLEIQRTEQGDSAMYLCASSPTGQGARGYTFGSGTRLTVV.

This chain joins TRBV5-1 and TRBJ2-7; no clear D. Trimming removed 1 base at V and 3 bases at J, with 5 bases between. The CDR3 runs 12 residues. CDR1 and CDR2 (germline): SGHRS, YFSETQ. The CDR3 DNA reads TGCGCCAGCAGCTTGCCGGGCTACGAGCAGTACTTC. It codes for CASSLPGYEQYF.

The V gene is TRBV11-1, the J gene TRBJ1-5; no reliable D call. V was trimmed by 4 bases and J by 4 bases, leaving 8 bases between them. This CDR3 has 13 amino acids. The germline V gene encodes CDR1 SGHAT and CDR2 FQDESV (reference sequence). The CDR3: CASSSSVNQPQHF. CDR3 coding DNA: TGTGCCAGCAGCTCATCGGTTAATCAGCCCCAGCATTTT.